This is a list of T cell receptor beta chains from one sample in a study of T cell responses to AZD1222 COVID-19 vaccine. Measured with immunoSEQ multiplex PCR; TCRdb has only the in-frame clones, and not every one. Here the sample spans roughly 120,000 clones, 88% being singletons. This specimen was peripheral blood, taken on day 0 of MenACWY control vaccination. The receptors were sampled from an adult in good health. Each CDR3 is given with its conserved first and last residue. D genes are given only for firm matches. Not every row has a clone size; where given, it reads once, few, many or a size class.

v_call	j_call	d_call	clone_size	cdr3_aa	cdr3_nt
TRBV11-1	TRBJ2-4	TRBD2	-	CASSLSGPAKNIQYF	TGTGCCAGCAGCCTTAGCGGGCCGGCCAAAAACATTCAGTACTTC
TRBV10-3	TRBJ2-3	-	-	CAIRESGTSLGGSTDTQYF	TGTGCCATCAGAGAATCCGGGACTTCACTCGGAGGCAGCACAGATACGCAGTATTTT
TRBV25-1	TRBJ1-1	-	-	CASSEDPRVEAFF	TGTGCCAGCAGTGAAGACCCCCGGGTAGAAGCTTTCTTT
TRBV6-2/TRBV6-3	TRBJ2-1	-	-	CASSRTGTGLGSWEQFF	TGTGCCAGCAGTAGAACCGGTACAGGATTGGGGTCTTGGGAGCAGTTCTTC
TRBV4-1	TRBJ2-7	-	-	CASSQRLGDEQYF	TGCGCCAGCAGCCAGAGACTAGGCGACGAGCAGTACTTC
TRBV5-1	TRBJ2-2	-	-	CASRFATGELFF	TGCGCCAGCCGCTTTGCCACCGGGGAGCTGTTTTTT
TRBV9	TRBJ1-6	-	-	CASSVGGENSPLHF	TGTGCCAGCAGCGTAGGTGGCGAGAATTCACCCCTCCACTTT
TRBV24-1	TRBJ2-5	-	-	CATRGPRETQYF	TGTGCCACCCGAGGCCCCCGGGAGACCCAGTACTTC
TRBV27	TRBJ1-5	-	-	CASSLETNQPQHF	TGTGCCAGCAGTTTGGAGACTAATCAGCCCCAGCATTTT
TRBV20-1	TRBJ1-2	-	-	CRVSGTYGYTF	TGCAGGGTTTCCGGGACCTATGGCTACACCTTC
TRBV4-2	TRBJ2-1	TRBD2	medium-sized	CASSWTSGGGGDEQFF	TGTGCCAGCAGCTGGACTAGCGGGGGTGGGGGCGATGAGCAGTTCTTC
TRBV6-2/TRBV6-3	TRBJ1-1	-	few	CASSLEGGERTEAFF	TGTGCCAGCAGTTTGGAGGGGGGAGAACGAACTGAAGCTTTCTTT
TRBV7-2	TRBJ2-7	-	few	CASSPTKVGEQYF	TGTGCCAGCAGCCCTACAAAGGTTGGCGAGCAGTACTTC
TRBV27	TRBJ1-2	-	-	CASSTTGAGGYTF	TGTGCCAGCAGTACTACCGGGGCGGGTGGCTACACCTTC
TRBV5-1	TRBJ2-1	TRBD2	-	CASNPPGGDEQFF	TGCGCCAGCAACCCCCCGGGGGGGGATGAGCAGTTCTTC
TRBV5-1	TRBJ2-5	TRBD2	few	CASSLEAGVSETQYF	TGCGCCAGCAGCTTGGAAGCGGGAGTGTCAGAGACCCAGTACTTC
TRBV18	TRBJ2-2	-	-	CASSPSPTGELFF	TGTGCCAGCTCACCAAGCCCCACCGGGGAGCTGTTTTTT
TRBV28	TRBJ1-2	-	-	CASSSGRRYGYTF	TGTGCCAGCAGTTCCGGACGGCGCTATGGCTACACCTTC
TRBV10-3	TRBJ1-2	-	-	CAISEIGGYTF	TGTGCCATCAGTGAGATTGGTGGCTACACCTTC
TRBV5-1	TRBJ2-3	TRBD2	-	CASSGGLAGVTDTQYF	TGCGCCAGCAGCGGGGGACTAGCGGGAGTAACAGATACGCAGTATTTT
TRBV3-1/TRBV3-2	TRBJ2-1	-	-	CASSRTGRSSYNEQFF	TGTGCCAGCAGCAGAACGGGACGGAGCTCCTACAATGAGCAGTTCTTC
TRBV6-4	TRBJ1-1	-	-	CAIRENTEAFF	TGTGCCATCCGGGAGAACACTGAAGCTTTCTTT
TRBV9	TRBJ2-1	-	once	CASSADGGTEQFF	TGTGCCAGCAGCGCAGATGGGGGGACAGAGCAGTTCTTC
TRBV28	TRBJ1-2	TRBD1	-	CASSLQGASIYGYTF	TGTGCCAGCAGTTTACAGGGGGCTTCTATCTATGGCTACACCTTC
TRBV28	TRBJ1-1	-	once	CASSLRAPTEAFF	TGTGCCAGCAGTCTCCGGGCCCCCACTGAAGCTTTCTTT
TRBV28	TRBJ1-6	TRBD1	-	CASSPGTGDSSPLHF	TGTGCCAGCAGTCCCGGGACAGGGGACAGTTCACCCCTCCACTTT
TRBV27	TRBJ2-6	TRBD2	few	CASDLGRRGIAGGFSGANVLTF	TGTGCCAGCGACCTTGGTCGGAGGGGGATAGCGGGAGGCTTCTCTGGGGCCAACGTCCTGACTTTC
TRBV5-1	TRBJ1-2	-	-	CASSPQGSGGYGYTF	TGCGCCAGCAGCCCACAGGGTTCGGGAGGCTATGGCTACACCTTC
TRBV7-9	TRBJ2-1	TRBD2	-	CASSLIYRQREGGYNEQFF	TGTGCCAGCAGCTTAATCTATCGTCAGCGGGAGGGCGGTTACAATGAGCAGTTCTTC
TRBV9	TRBJ2-3	-	-	CASSVGRAVDTQYF	TGTGCCAGCAGCGTAGGGAGGGCGGTAGATACGCAGTATTTT
TRBV6-6	TRBJ2-5	TRBD1	-	CASSSRGLVETQYF	TGTGCCAGCAGCAGCAGGGGGCTAGTGGAGACCCAGTACTTC
TRBV7-9	TRBJ1-5	-	-	CASSGSGNQPQHF	TGTGCCAGCAGCGGGAGTGGGAATCAGCCCCAGCATTTT
TRBV30	TRBJ2-7	TRBD2	-	CALDLAGLYEQYF	TGTGCATTGGACCTAGCGGGGCTCTACGAGCAGTACTTC